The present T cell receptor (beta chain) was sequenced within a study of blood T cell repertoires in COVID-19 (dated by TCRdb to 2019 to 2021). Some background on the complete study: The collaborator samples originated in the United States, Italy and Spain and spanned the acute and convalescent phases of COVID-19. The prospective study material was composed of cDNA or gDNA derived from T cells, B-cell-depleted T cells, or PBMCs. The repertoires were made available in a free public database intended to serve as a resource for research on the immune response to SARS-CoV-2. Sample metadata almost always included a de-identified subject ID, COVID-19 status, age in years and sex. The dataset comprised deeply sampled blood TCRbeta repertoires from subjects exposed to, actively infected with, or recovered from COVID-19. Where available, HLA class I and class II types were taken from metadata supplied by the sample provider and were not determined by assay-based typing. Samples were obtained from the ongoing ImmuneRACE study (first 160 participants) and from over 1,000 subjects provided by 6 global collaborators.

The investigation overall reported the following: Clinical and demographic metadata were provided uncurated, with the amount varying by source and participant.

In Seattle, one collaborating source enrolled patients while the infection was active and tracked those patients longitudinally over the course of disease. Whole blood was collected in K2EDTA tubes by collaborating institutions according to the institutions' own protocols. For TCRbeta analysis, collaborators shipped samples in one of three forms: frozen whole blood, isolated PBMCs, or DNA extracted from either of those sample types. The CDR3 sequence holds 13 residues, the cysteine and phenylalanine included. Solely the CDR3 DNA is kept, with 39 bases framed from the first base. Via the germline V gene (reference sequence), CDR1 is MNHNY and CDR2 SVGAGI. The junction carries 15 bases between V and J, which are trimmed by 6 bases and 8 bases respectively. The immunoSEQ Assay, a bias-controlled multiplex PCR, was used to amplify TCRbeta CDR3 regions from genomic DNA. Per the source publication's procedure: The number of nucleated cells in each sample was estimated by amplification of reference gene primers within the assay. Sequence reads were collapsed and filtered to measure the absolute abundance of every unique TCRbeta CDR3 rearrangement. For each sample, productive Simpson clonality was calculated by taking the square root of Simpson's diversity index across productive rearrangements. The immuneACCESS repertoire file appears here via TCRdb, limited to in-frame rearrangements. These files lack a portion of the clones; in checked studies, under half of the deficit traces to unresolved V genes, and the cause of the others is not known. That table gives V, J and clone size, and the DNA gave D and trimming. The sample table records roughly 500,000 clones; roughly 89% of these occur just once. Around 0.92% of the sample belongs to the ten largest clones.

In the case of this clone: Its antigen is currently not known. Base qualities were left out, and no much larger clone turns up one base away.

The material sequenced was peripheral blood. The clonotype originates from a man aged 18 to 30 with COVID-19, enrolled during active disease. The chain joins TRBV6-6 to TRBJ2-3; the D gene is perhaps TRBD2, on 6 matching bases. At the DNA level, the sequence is TGTGCCAGCAGCCCAGGGACTCTGGGTACGCAGTATTTT. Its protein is CASSPGTLGTQYF.